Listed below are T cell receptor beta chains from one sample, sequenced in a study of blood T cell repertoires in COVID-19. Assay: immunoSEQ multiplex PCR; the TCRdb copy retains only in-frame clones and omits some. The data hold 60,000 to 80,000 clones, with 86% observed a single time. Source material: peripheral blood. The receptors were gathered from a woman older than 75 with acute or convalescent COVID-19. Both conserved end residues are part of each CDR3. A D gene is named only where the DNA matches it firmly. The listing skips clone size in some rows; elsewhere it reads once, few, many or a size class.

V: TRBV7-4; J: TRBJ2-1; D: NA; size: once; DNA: TGTGCCAGCAGCTCGGTCTGCTCCTACAATGAGCAGTTCTTC; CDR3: CASSSVCSYNEQFF
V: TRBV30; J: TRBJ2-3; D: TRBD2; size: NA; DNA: TGTGCCTGGAGCAAACTAGCGGGAGGTGTTGATACGCAGTATTTT; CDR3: CAWSKLAGGVDTQYF
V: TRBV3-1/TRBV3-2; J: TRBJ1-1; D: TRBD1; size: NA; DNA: TGTGCCAGCAGCCCCGTCGACAGGGGCACTGAAGCTTTCTTT; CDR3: CASSPVDRGTEAFF
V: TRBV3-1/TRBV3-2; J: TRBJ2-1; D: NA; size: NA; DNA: TGTGCCAGCAGCCAAGGGTCAACTAGTGGTGCTGAGCAGTTCTTC; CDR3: CASSQGSTSGAEQFF
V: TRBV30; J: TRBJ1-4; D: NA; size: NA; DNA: TGTGCCTGGAGTTTCGGGCCCTCAGGGAAAAAACTGTTTTTT; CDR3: CAWSFGPSGKKLFF
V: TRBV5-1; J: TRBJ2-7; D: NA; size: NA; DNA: TGCGCCAGCAGCTTTAACAGGGACGCCTACGAGCAGTACTTC; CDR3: CASSFNRDAYEQYF
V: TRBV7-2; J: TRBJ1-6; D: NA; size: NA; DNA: TGTGCCAGCAGCCGGGAGGGGGTGAATAATTCACCCCTCCACTTT; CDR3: CASSREGVNNSPLHF
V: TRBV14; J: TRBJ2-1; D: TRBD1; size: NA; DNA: TGTGCCTCTCGGACAGGAATGTACAATGAGCAGTTCTTC; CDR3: CASRTGMYNEQFF
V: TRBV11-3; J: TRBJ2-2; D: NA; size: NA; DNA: TGTGCCAGCAGTCACAGGGTCTCCACCGGGGAGCTGTTTTTT; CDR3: CASSHRVSTGELFF
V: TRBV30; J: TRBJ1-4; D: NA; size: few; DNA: TGTGCCTGGAGCACAGTCAATGAAAAACTGTTTTTT; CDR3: CAWSTVNEKLFF
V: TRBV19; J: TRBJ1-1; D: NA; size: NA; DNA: TGTGCCAGTAGTCTTCCGGGACAGAACACTGAAGCTTTCTTT; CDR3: CASSLPGQNTEAFF
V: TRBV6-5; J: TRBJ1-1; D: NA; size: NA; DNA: TGTGCCAGCAGTTACCGATATGGGGGCCGCACTGAAGCTTTCTTT; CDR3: CASSYRYGGRTEAFF
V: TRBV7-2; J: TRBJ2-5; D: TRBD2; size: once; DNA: TGTGCCAGCAGCTTCCGAGCGGGGTCAGAGACCCAGTACTTC; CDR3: CASSFRAGSETQYF
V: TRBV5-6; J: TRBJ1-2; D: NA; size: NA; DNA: TGTGCCAGCAGCTACCGCTTCTTGGGCGGCTACACCTTC; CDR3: CASSYRFLGGYTF
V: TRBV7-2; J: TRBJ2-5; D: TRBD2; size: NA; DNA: TGTGCCAGCAGCTTTGCGGGGGGGCAAGAGACCCAGTACTTC; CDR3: CASSFAGGQETQYF
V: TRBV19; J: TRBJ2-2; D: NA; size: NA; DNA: TGTGCCACCCGAGACACCGGGGAGCTGTTTTTT; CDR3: CATRDTGELFF
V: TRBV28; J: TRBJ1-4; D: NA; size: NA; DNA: TGTGCCAGCAGTTACGGGACTGTATTGGAAAAACTGTTTTTT; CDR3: CASSYGTVLEKLFF
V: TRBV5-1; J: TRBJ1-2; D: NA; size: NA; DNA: TGCGCCAGCAGCGGAGGCGGACTTAACTATGGCTACACCTTC; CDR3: CASSGGGLNYGYTF
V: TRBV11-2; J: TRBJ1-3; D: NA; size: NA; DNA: TGTGCCAGCAGCCCCGGGGGGGGCTCTGGAAACACCATATATTTT; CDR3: CASSPGGGSGNTIYF
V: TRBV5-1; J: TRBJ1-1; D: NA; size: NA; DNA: TGCGCCAGCAGCTTCCCCCGGGAGGGCGCTGAAGCTTTCTTT; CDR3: CASSFPREGAEAFF
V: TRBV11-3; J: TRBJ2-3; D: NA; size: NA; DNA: TGTGCCAGCAGCCCCCGCGGCCAGCGCACAGATACGCAGTATTTT; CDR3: CASSPRGQRTDTQYF
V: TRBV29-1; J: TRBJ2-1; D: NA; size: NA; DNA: TGCAGCGTTTATAGTAGCTCCTACAATGAGCAGTTCTTC; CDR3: CSVYSSSYNEQFF
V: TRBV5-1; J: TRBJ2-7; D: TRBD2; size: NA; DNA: TGCGCCAGCAGCTTGGCCCCTAGCGGGGGGTCCTCCTACGAGCAGTACTTC; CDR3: CASSLAPSGGSSYEQYF
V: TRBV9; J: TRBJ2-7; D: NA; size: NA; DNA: TGTGCCAGCAGCCCATGGGGCGAGAGCTACGAGCAGTACTTC; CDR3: CASSPWGESYEQYF
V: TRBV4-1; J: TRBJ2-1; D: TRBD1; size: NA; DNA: TGCGCCAGCAGCAAAAGGGACAGGGGACCCCACAATGAGCAGTTCTTC; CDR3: CASSKRDRGPHNEQFF
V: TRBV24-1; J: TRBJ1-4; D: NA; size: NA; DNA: TGTGCCACCAGTGATTCGACTACAGGGAATGAAAAACTGTTTTTT; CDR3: CATSDSTTGNEKLFF
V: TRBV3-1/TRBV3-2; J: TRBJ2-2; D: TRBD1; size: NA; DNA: TGTGCCAGCAGCAAAGGACAGGGCGGATGGGGGACCGGGGAGCTGTTTTTT; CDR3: CASSKGQGGWGTGELFF
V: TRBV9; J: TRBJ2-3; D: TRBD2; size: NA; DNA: TGTGCCAGCAGCGTAGATCCTAGCGGGGGGGTTTTAGATACGCAGTATTTT; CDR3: CASSVDPSGGVLDTQYF
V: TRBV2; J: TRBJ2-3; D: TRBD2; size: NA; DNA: TGTGCCAGCAGCCTACTAGCGGAAGACACAGATACGCAGTATTTT; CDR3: CASSLLAEDTDTQYF
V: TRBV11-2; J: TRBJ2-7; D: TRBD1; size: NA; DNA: TGTGCCAGCAGCCCGACGGGACAGTTAACCTACGAGCAGTACTTC; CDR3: CASSPTGQLTYEQYF
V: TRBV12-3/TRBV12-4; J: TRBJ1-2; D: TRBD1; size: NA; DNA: TGTGCCAGCAGTCCTTCCCAGGGGGTCGGCTACACCTTC; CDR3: CASSPSQGVGYTF
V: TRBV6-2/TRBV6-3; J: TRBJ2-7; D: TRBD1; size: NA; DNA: TGTGCCAGCAGTTACTCCGGGACAGCCCTCCTCGAGCAGTACTTC; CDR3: CASSYSGTALLEQYF
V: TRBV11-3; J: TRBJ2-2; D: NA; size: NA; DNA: TGTGCCAGCAGCCCGAGGGTAGCTTCGAACACCGGGGAGCTGTTTTTT; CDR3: CASSPRVASNTGELFF
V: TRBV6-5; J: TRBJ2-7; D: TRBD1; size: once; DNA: TGTGCCAGCAGTTCTTCCGGGACAGGGTTCGGCGAGCAGTACTTC; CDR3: CASSSSGTGFGEQYF
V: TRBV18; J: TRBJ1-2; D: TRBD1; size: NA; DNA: TGTGCCAGCTCACCACTGGACTTACAGGGGTCCAACTATGGCTACACCTTC; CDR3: CASSPLDLQGSNYGYTF
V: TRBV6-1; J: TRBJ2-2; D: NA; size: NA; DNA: TGTGCCAGCAGTGAATGGGCGTTCGCGAACACCGGGGAGCTGTTTTTT; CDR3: CASSEWAFANTGELFF
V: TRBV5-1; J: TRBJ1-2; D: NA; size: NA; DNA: TGCGCCAGCAGCTTGCTCTTCCTCGGCGGAAACTATGGCTACACCTTC; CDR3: CASSLLFLGGNYGYTF
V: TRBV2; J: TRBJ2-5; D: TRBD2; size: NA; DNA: TGTGCCAGCAGGGGGCCACGACTAGCGTTGGAGACCCAGTACTTC; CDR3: CASRGPRLALETQYF
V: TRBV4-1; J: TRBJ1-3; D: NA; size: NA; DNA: TGCGCCAGCAGCCTTTACTGGACAGTCGGAGGAGAACCCACCATATATTTT; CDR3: CASSLYWTVGGEPTIYF
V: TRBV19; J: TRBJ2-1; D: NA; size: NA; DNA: TGTGCCAGTAGTATAGCCGCGAGCAGGGTTAATGAGCAGTTCTTC; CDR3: CASSIAASRVNEQFF
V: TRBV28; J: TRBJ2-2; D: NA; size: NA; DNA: TGTGCCAGCACCCGGGCCGGGGAGCTGTTTTTT; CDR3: CASTRAGELFF
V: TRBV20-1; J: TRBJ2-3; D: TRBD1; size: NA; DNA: TGCAGTGCTAGTATGGACAGGGTCACAGATACGCAGTATTTT; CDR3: CSASMDRVTDTQYF
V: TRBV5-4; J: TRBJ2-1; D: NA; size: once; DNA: TGTGCCAGCAGCCCAAATTACAATGAGCAGTTCTTC; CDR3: CASSPNYNEQFF
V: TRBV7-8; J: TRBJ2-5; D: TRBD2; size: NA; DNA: TGTGCCAGCAGCTCCTACCGTTTCGCGACTAGCGGGGGACAAGAGACCCAGTACTTC; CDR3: CASSSYRFATSGGQETQYF
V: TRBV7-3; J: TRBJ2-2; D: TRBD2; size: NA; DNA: TGTGCCAGCAGCTTACATGCTAGCGGGAACACCGGGGAGCTGTTTTTT; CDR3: CASSLHASGNTGELFF
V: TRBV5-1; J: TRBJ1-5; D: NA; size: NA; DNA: TGCGCCAGCAGCCCCGGGGACTGGGGTGAGCAGCCCCAGCATTTT; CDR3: CASSPGDWGEQPQHF
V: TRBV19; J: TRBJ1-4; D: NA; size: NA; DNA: TGTGCCAGTACCCCCCGGAGGATAGGAGGTGAAAAACTGTTTTTT; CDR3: CASTPRRIGGEKLFF
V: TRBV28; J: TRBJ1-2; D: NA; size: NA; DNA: TGTGCCAGCAGTTTAGTTACTAACTATGGCTACACCTTC; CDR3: CASSLVTNYGYTF
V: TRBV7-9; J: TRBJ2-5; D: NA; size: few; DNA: TGTGCCACCGGGAAGGGTGAGACCCAGTACTTC; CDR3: CATGKGETQYF
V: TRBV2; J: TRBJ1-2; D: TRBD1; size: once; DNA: TGTGCCAGCAGTTGGACAGGGAAGACCTTC; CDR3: CASSWTGKTF
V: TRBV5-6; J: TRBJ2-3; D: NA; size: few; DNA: TGTGCCAGCAGCTTCTTATCCTCTAGCACAGATACGCAGTATTTT; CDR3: CASSFLSSSTDTQYF